These T cell receptor beta chains were read from a single sample in a study of T cells in Graves' hyperthyroidism and ophthalmopathy. MiXCR, applied by TCRdb to the multiplex PCR reads, yields one record per CDR3 protein. The table has roughly 580,000 distinct CDR3 sequences, about half seen once. Sequenced: peripheral blood or thyroid tissue (not recorded which). These receptors originate from a woman younger than 35 with Graves' hyperthyroidism. Both conserved end residues are part of each CDR3. The order of the fields is J gene, clone size, V gene, D gene, CDR3 protein, CDR3 DNA. D genes are given only for firm matches. The size field is filled for only some rows; it gives once, few, many or a size class.

TRBJ2-5 many TRBV29-1 . CSVEGFQGETQYF TGCAGCGTTGAGGGCTTCCAGGGGGAGACCCAGTACTTC
TRBJ1-6 . TRBV10-3 . CAISEPRRQGNSPLHF TGTGCCATCAGTGAGCCGAGGAGGCAGGGTAATTCACCCCTCCACTTT
TRBJ2-5 many TRBV7-9 TRBD1 CASSAYRGEETQYF TGTGCCAGCAGCGCCTACAGGGGGGAAGAGACCCAGTACTTC
TRBJ2-5 . TRBV14 . CASSHVKTQYF TGTGCCAGCAGCCATGTAAAGACCCAGTACTTC
TRBJ2-5 many TRBV15 TRBD1 CATRQGAGETQYF TGTGCCACCCGACAGGGGGCGGGAGAGACCCAGTACTTC
TRBJ1-1 once TRBV7-3 TRBD1 CASSLRAGGPGGTMSPEAFF TGTGCCAGCAGCTTAAGGGCAGGGGGCCCAGGAGGGACAATGAGCCCTGAAGCTTTCTTT
TRBJ2-2 . TRBV2 TRBD2 CASSEVAGATGELFF TGTGCCAGCAGTGAAGTGGCGGGAGCCACCGGGGAGCTGTTTTTT
TRBJ2-6 . TRBV2 . CASSEMGANVLTF TGTGCCAGCAGTGAAATGGGGGCGAACGTCCTGACTTTC
TRBJ1-5 many TRBV15 . CATSLYIGNTNQPQHF TGTGCCACCAGCCTATATATCGGGAACACCAATCAGCCCCAGCATTTT
TRBJ2-7 . TRBV13 TRBD1 CASSLQGADYEQYF TGTGCCAGCAGCCTACAGGGGGCGGACTACGAGCAGTACTTC
TRBJ2-7 many TRBV29-1 TRBD2 CSAASGRFSGQYF TGCAGCGCTGCTAGCGGGAGGTTCAGCGGGCAGTACTTC
TRBJ1-2 . TRBV20-1 . CSARDSGFLDGYTF TGCAGTGCTAGAGATAGTGGGTTTCTGGATGGCTACACCTTC